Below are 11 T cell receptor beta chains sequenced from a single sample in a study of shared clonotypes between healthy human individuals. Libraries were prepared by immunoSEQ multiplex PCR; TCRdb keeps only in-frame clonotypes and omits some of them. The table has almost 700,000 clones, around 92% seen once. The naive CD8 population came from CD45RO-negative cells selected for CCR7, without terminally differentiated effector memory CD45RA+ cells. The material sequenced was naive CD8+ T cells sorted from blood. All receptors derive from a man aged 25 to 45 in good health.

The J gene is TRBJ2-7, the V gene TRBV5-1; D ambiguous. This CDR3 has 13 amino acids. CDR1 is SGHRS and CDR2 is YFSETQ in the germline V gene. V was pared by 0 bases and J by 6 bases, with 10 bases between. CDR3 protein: CASSLGGLSEQYF. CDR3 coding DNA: TGCGCCAGCAGCTTGGGTGGCCTCTCCGAGCAGTACTTC.

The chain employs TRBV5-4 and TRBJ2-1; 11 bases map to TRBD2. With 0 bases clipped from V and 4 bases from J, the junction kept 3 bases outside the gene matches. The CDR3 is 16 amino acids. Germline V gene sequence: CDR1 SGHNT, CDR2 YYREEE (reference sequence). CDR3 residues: CASSLALAGGYNEQFF. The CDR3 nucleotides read TGTGCCAGCAGCTTGGCCCTAGCGGGGGGATACAATGAGCAGTTCTTC.

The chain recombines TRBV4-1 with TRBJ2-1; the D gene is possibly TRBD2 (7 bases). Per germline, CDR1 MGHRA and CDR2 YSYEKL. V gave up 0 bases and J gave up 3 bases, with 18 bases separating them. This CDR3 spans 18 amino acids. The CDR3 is CASSQEGGANLGYNEQFF. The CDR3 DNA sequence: TGCGCCAGCAGCCAAGAAGGGGGGGCAAACCTGGGCTACAATGAGCAGTTCTTC.

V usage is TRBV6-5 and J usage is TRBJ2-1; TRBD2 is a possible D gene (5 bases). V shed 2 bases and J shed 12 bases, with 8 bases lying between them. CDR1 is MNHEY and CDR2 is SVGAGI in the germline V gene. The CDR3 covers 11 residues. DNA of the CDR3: TGTGCCAGCAGTTACGGTGAGGGGCAGTTCTTC. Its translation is CASSYGEGQFF.

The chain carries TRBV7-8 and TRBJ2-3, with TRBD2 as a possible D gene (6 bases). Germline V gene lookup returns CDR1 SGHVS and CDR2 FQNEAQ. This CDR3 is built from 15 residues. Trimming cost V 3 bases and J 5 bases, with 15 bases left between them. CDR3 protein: CASSFFSAGGDTQYF. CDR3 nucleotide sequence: TGTGCCAGCAGCTTTTTCAGCGCCGGGGGAGATACGCAGTATTTT.

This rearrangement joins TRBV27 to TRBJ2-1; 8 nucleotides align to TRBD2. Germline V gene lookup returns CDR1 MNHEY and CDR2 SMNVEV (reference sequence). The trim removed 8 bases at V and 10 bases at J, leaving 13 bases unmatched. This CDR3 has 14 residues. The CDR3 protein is CASGLAGFRAEQFF. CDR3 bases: TGTGCCAGCGGACTAGCAGGGTTTAGGGCCGAGCAGTTCTTC.

Here the CDR3 DNA reads TGCAGCGTTGACACGGACAGTTCTAACGAGCAGTACTTC. Encoded protein: CSVDTDSSNEQYF. V usage is TRBV29-1 and J usage is TRBJ2-7; TRBD1 is a possible D gene (6 bases). The CDR3 runs to 13 residues. The V gene lost 3 bases and the J gene lost 5 bases, with 14 bases spanning the gap. Germline loops: CDR1 SQVTM, CDR2 ANQGSEA.

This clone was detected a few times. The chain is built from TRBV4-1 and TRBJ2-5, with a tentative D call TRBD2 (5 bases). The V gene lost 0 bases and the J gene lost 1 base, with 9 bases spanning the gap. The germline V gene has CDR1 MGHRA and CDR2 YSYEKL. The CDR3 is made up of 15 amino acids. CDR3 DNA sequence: TGCGCCAGCAGCCAAGAGGCAGCGGTCCAAGAGACCCAGTACTTC. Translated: CASSQEAAVQETQYF.

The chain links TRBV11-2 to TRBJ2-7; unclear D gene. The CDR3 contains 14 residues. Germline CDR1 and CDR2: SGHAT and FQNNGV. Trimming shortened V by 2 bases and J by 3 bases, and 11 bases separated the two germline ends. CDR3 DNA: TGTGCCAGCAGCTTATGGCAGACACACTACGAGCAGTACTTC. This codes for CASSLWQTHYEQYF. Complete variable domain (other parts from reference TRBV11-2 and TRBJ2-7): EAGVAQSPRYKIIEKRQSVAFWCNPISGHATLYWYQQILGQGPKLLIQFQNNGVVDDSQLPKDRFSAERLKGVDSTLKIQPAKLEDSAVYLCASSLWQTHYEQYFGPGTRLTVT.

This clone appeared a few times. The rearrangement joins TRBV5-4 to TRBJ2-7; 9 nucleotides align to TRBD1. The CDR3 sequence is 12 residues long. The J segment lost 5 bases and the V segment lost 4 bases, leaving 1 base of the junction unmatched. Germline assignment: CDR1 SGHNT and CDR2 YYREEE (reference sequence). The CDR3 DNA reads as TGTGCCAGCAGCCGGACAGGGGACGAGCAGTACTTC. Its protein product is CASSRTGDEQYF.

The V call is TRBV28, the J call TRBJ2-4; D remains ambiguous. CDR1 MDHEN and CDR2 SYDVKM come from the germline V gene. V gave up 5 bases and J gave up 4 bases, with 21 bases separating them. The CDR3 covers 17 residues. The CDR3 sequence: CASSSLDIVAEKNIQYF. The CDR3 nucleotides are TGTGCCAGCAGTAGCTTAGATATAGTTGCGGAAAAAAACATTCAGTACTTC.